Presented here are 20 T cell receptor beta chains from one specimen sequenced in a study of response to subunit inactivated influenza vaccine. TCRdb reprocessed the RT-PCR reads with MiXCR, giving one entry per CDR3 protein. The sample shows around 710,000 distinct CDR3 sequences, approximately 14% of them seen only once. The sequencing here drew on PBMCs from blood, taken 14 to 15 days before vaccination. The receptors derive from a man aged 45-65 years who received an inactivated influenza vaccine.

This clonotype was recorded a few times. This chain links TRBV29-1 with TRBJ2-5, with 9 positions matching TRBD2. Germline loops: CDR1 SQVTM, CDR2 ANQGSEA. After removal of 7 bases from V and 2 bases from J, the junction contained 8 bases not matched to a gene. The CDR3 runs 14 residues. CDR3 DNA: TGCAGCGCTGACCAGGGACTAGCACAAGAGACCCAGTACTTC. Protein sequence: CSADQGLAQETQYF. The whole variable domain, filled in from reference TRBV29-1 and TRBJ2-5, reads SAVISQKPSRDICQRGTSLTIQCQVDSQVTMMFWYRQQPGQSLTLIATANQGSEATYESGFVIDKFPISRPNLTFSTLTVSNMSPEDSSIYLCSADQGLAQETQYFGPGTRLLVL.

The chain couples TRBV27 to TRBJ2-5, with D unresolved. The V end was cut by 4 bases, the J end by 8 bases, with 17 bases between. The germline V gene has CDR1 MNHEY and CDR2 SMNVEV (reference sequence). CDR3 size: 14 residues. CDR3 DNA: TGTGCCAGCAGTTCTCTCTTATCAAGAGAAACCCAGTACTTC. Protein sequence: CASSSLLSRETQYF.

This clonotype has only a few counts. V and J are TRBV20-1 and TRBJ2-1, with D unresolved. Germline CDR1 DFQATT, CDR2 SNEGSKA (reference sequence). CDR3 length equals 12 residues. V lost 1 base and J 6 bases, leaving 7 bases between the germline ends. CDR3: CSARGVTNEQFF. CDR3 nucleotide sequence: TGCAGTGCTAGAGGAGTGACCAATGAGCAGTTCTTC.

This chain joins TRBV6-1 and TRBJ2-1, with TRBD2 identical over 12 bases. After removal of 5 bases from V and 7 bases from J, the junction contained 9 bases not matched to a gene. The CDR3 is made up of 16 amino acids. From germline, CDR1 is MNHNS and CDR2 SASEGT. CDR3 in DNA: TGTGCCAGCAGTCCCGAACTAGCGGGAGGTAATAATGAGCAGTTCTTC. It is translated as CASSPELAGGNNEQFF.

This clonotype was recorded a few times. The chain is built from TRBV6-1 and TRBJ1-2; the match to TRBD1 covers 12 bases. The CDR3 loop spans 17 amino acids. Trimming cost V 6 bases and J 4 bases; bases outside gene matches: 12. Germline CDR1 is MNHNS and CDR2 is SASEGT. The CDR3 region is CASRPGTGGEYLYGYTF. CDR3 nucleotides: TGTGCCAGCAGACCGGGGACAGGGGGCGAGTATCTCTATGGCTACACCTTC.

The sample holds a few counts of this clonotype. J is TRBJ2-1 and V is TRBV7-2; the match to TRBD2 covers 12 bases. The J segment lost 8 bases and the V segment lost 4 bases, leaving 12 bases of the junction unmatched. Germline CDR1 reads SGHTA; CDR2 reads FQGNSA. The CDR3 spans 17 residues. The CDR3 region has the DNA TGTGCCAGCAGCTCCCCGTTAACTAGCGGGAGGTTCTATGAGCAGTTCTTC. This codes for CASSSPLTSGRFYEQFF.

This sequence joins TRBV20-1 and TRBJ2-3; 11 bases are a match to TRBD2. Per the germline V gene, CDR1 is DFQATT and CDR2 is SNEGSKA (reference sequence). Germline trimming cut 3 bases from V and 2 bases from J; bases unmatched to any gene: 7. CDR3 length: 16 residues. CDR3 protein: CSARKGTSGDTDTQYF. As DNA, the CDR3 is TGCAGTGCTAGGAAAGGGACTAGCGGAGACACAGATACGCAGTATTTT.

The CDR3 loop is CASSLHNSRESSYNEQFF. The CDR3 DNA reads as TGTGCCAGCAGCTTGCACAATAGCAGAGAAAGCTCCTACAATGAGCAGTTCTTC. The chain combines TRBV7-8 with TRBJ2-1; D not certain. This CDR3 is built from 18 residues. Trimming removed 3 bases at V and 0 bases at J, with 18 bases between. Germline CDR1 is SGHVS and CDR2 is FQNEAQ.

The gene calls are TRBV4-2 and TRBJ2-1; TRBD2 matches 9 bases. The CDR3 contains 17 residues. CDR1 is LGHNA and CDR2 is YNFKEQ in the germline V gene. Trimming at V came to 1 base and at J to 3 bases, leaving 7 bases not matched to a gene. The CDR3: CASSQGASGIIYNEQFF. The CDR3 DNA reads as TGTGCCAGCAGCCAAGGAGCTAGCGGGATTATCTACAATGAGCAGTTCTTC.

This clonotype was seen a handful of times. The J gene is TRBJ2-5, the V gene TRBV3-1; a possible D gene is TRBD2 (6 bases). V dropped 3 bases and J dropped 5 bases, with 10 bases sitting between them. CDR1 and CDR2 from the germline V gene are LGHDT and YNNKEL (reference sequence). The CDR3 has 13 residues. The CDR3: CASSQRLGETQYF. CDR3 in DNA: TGTGCCAGCAGCCAGCGACTAGGGGAGACCCAGTACTTC.

This chain uses TRBV6-1 with TRBJ2-7; the match to TRBD1 covers 7 bases. The CDR3 sequence is 14 residues long. Germline loops: CDR1 MNHNS, CDR2 SASEGT. With 10 bases clipped from V and 5 bases from J, the junction kept 14 bases outside the gene matches. The DNA for the CDR3 is TGTGCCACCAGACGCAGGGGGTTTGAGCACGAGCAGTACTTC. Its translation is CATRRRGFEHEQYF.

This clonotype was seen a few times. The gene calls are TRBV5-1 and TRBJ1-3; 7 nucleotides line up with TRBD1. Germline V gene sequence: CDR1 SGHRS, CDR2 YFSETQ. V was pared by 4 bases and J by 0 bases, with 4 bases of the junction left unmatched. The CDR3 runs 15 residues. The CDR3 here is CASSSGTDSGNTIYF. CDR3 coding DNA: TGCGCCAGCAGCAGTGGGACAGACTCTGGAAACACCATATATTTT.

This clonotype was counted a few times. This sequence joins TRBV7-8 and TRBJ2-1; TRBD2 matches at 7 bases. Germline CDR1 reads SGHVS; CDR2 reads FQNEAQ. V dropped 1 base and J dropped 6; count of bases not matched to a gene: 12. The CDR3 totals 17 residues. DNA of the CDR3: TGTGCCAGCAGCTTAGGATCGGGCGGGAGAGTATTCAATGAGCAGTTCTTC. This gives the protein CASSLGSGGRVFNEQFF.

This clonotype was seen a few times. The J gene is TRBJ2-7, the V gene TRBV27, with D possibly being TRBD1 (6 bases). The CDR3 is 14 residues long. V lost 2 bases and J lost 6, with 14 bases in between. From germline, CDR1 is MNHEY and CDR2 SMNVEV (reference sequence). The CDR3 spells CASSLRQGYREQYF. For the CDR3, the DNA is TGTGCCAGCAGTTTACGTCAGGGGTATCGCGAGCAGTACTTC.

This chain joins TRBV29-1 and TRBJ2-7; unclear D gene. V was cut by 4 bases and J by 0 bases, with 10 bases left in between. Germline loops: CDR1 SQVTM, CDR2 ANQGSEA. The CDR3 is made up of 13 amino acids. The CDR3 DNA reads as TGCAGCGTTGTCATGGCGAGCTCCTACGAGCAGTACTTC. Translating gives CSVVMASSYEQYF.

This clonotype was counted only a few times. The rearrangement uses TRBV29-1 and TRBJ2-7, with 9 bases fitting TRBD1. The CDR3 extends over 10 amino acids. Unmatched junction bases numbered 6, after V lost 7 bases and J lost 11 bases. CDR1 is SQVTM, CDR2 ANQGSEA, per germline. The CDR3 loop reads CSGRWDREYF. The CDR3 DNA reads TGCAGCGGCCGGTGGGACAGGGAGTACTTC.

This clonotype was observed a handful of times. V and J are TRBV4-3 and TRBJ2-5; TRBD1 might be the D (6 bases). Trimming removed 1 base at V and 2 bases at J, with 17 bases between. The CDR3 length is 17 residues. The germline V gene has CDR1 LGHNA and CDR2 YSLEER. CDR3 sequence: CASSQGITGLEQETQYF. CDR3 in DNA: TGCGCCAGCAGCCAAGGCATAACAGGGTTGGAGCAAGAGACCCAGTACTTC.

This chain connects TRBV4-2 to TRBJ1-3; no clear D gene. The ends were cut back, 0 bases at V and 0 bases at J, with 9 bases in the middle. In germline, CDR1 is LGHNA, CDR2 YNFKEQ. The CDR3 has 16 residues. The CDR3 spells CASSQEKQNSGNTIYF. CDR3 nucleotide sequence: TGTGCCAGCAGCCAAGAGAAACAAAACTCTGGAAACACCATATATTTT.

This clonotype occurred a few times. The rearrangement links TRBV4-3 to TRBJ2-3; TRBD2 agrees at 10 bases. Looked up from germline, CDR1 is LGHNA and CDR2 is YSLEER. Trimming took 5 bases from V and 1 from J; bases not matched to a gene: 6. This CDR3 is built from 16 residues. Here the CDR3 DNA reads TGCGCCAGCAGCTACAGCGGGGGGGCCGGCACAGATACGCAGTATTTT. This sequence encodes CASSYSGGAGTDTQYF.

The sample holds many counts of this clonotype. This chain connects TRBV5-1 to TRBJ1-1; 10 nucleotides match TRBD1. V lost 4 bases to trimming and J lost 1 base; unmatched junction nucleotides: 4. This CDR3 spans 15 amino acids. Looked up from germline, CDR1 is SGHRS and CDR2 is YFSETQ. Written as DNA, the CDR3 is TGCGCCAGCAGCCAAAGGACAGGGGGGAACACTGAAGCTTTCTTT. It specifies CASSQRTGGNTEAFF. The full variable domain, with the rest looked up from reference TRBV5-1 and TRBJ1-1, is KAGVTQTPRYLIKTRGQQVTLSCSPISGHRSVSWYQQTPGQGLQFLFEYFSETQRNKGNFPGRFSGRQFSNSRSEMNVSTLELGDSALYLCASSQRTGGNTEAFFGQGTRLTVV.